This T cell receptor (beta chain) was sequenced for a study of CD8 T cells in ankylosing spondylitis. This clonotype was observed a handful of times. Its target is unknown. Study-level findings and limits: Blood from ankylosing spondylitis patients appeared to carry a characteristic roughly 8-variant TCR beta motif. Some of the motif variants had earlier been found in reactive arthritis patients' fluid and blood. Significant enrichment of disease-linked clones was reportedly seen in matched ankylosing spondylitis synovial fluid.

Each CDR3 protein gets one entry after TCRdb re-called the 5' RACE reads with MiXCR. The sample lists under 400,000 distinct CDR3 sequences; 9.5% to 13% were seen once. CDR1 SGHRS and CDR2 YFSETQ come from the germline V gene. The junction had 17 bases not matched to a gene; V was cut back by 2 bases and J by 6 bases. The CDR3 totals 19 residues. This clonotype originated in a female donor with ankylosing spondylitis or in good health (not recorded which). The sequenced sample consisted of blood, either unsorted or a sorted T cell fraction (not recorded which). The rearrangement uses TRBV5-1 and TRBJ2-3, with 11 bases fitting TRBD2. The CDR3 DNA sequence: TGCGCCAGCAGCTTCACCACCTCCCGACTAGCGGGGACTGGGGATACGCAGTATTTT. As protein: CASSFTTSRLAGTGDTQYF.